This T cell receptor (beta chain) was documented in a study of OX40 agonist ivuxolimab in advanced cancers. Study at large: Averaging roughly 60 years in age, with a range of roughly 20 to 90, the cohort was 80% to 90% male. Three individuals attained partial responses, comprising one hepatocellular carcinoma case and two cutaneous melanoma cases.

Sequencing was performed with immunoSEQ multiplex PCR; in TCRdb, only in-frame clones are kept and a portion is missing. Seen here are around 100,000 clones, roughly 95% observed once, and the top ten hold 2% to 2.5%. Deletions cut 0 bases from V and 9 bases from J, with 12 bases between. Per germline, CDR1 LGHNA and CDR2 YNFKEQ. This CDR3 spans 15 amino acids. The sequencing used CD4+ or CD8+ T cells sorted from blood, collected in a trial of the OX40 agonist ivuxolimab. This sequence was found in an adult with an advanced solid tumor such as melanoma, head and neck, liver or kidney cancer. The V gene is TRBV4-2, the J gene TRBJ1-6, with D possibly matching TRBD1 (5 bases). The CDR3, as DNA: TGTGCCAGCAGCCAAGATTGGGACTGGGGTTCACCCCTCCACTTT. Translated, it gives CASSQDWDWGSPLHF.